The 29 T cell receptor beta chains given below trace back to one sample, sequenced in a study of beta chain features in type 1 diabetes. Investigators reverse transcribed all isolated RNA, so they sequenced expressed TCRB transcripts. This table comes from immunoSEQ multiplex PCR, and its TCRdb copy is limited to in-frame clones, with some not included. The data contain about 400,000 clones, over 9.5% of them singletons. Material for sequencing was naive CD4+ T cells from blood. The receptors were gathered from a man aged 18 to 29 in good health.

This clone appeared a few times. The rearrangement links TRBV28 to TRBJ1-1; no clear D. CDR3 length: 12 residues. Trimming removed 7 bases at V and 10 bases at J, with 16 bases between. Germline CDR1 is MDHEN and CDR2 is SYDVKM. DNA for the CDR3: TGTGCCAGCACCACCGGAGGGTATAGAGCTTTCTTT. It codes for CASTTGGYRAFF.

This clone was counted only a few times. This sequence joins TRBV7-2 and TRBJ1-6, with D unresolved. The CDR3 length is 14 residues. V was clipped by 0 bases and J by 9 bases, with 9 bases between them. Per the germline V gene, CDR1 is SGHTA and CDR2 is FQGNSA. CDR3 region: CASSLAGEGSPLHF. In DNA form, the CDR3 reads TGTGCCAGCAGCTTAGCCGGGGAGGGTTCACCCCTCCACTTT.

This chain links TRBV5-1 with TRBJ2-3; 8 nucleotides match TRBD1. Trimming removed 4 bases from V and 0 bases from J; junction bases left unmatched: 7. Germline values: CDR1 SGHRS, CDR2 YFSETQ. The CDR3 loop spans 16 amino acids. CDR3 residues: CASSAGQGHSTDTQYF. The CDR3 coding sequence is TGCGCCAGCAGCGCCGGACAGGGCCATAGCACAGATACGCAGTATTTT.

V is TRBV7-2 and J is TRBJ2-3; D gene ambiguous. Per germline, CDR1 SGHTA and CDR2 FQGNSA. CDR3 length: 15 amino acids. V was shortened by 5 bases and J by 2 bases, with 14 bases between the two germline ends. The CDR3 reads CASSPPSTYTDTQYF. Here the CDR3 DNA reads TGTGCCAGCAGCCCCCCCTCGACTTACACAGATACGCAGTATTTT. The variable domain in full, with the rest retrieved from reference TRBV7-2 and TRBJ2-3, is GAGVSQSPSNKVTEKGKDVELRCDPISGHTALYWYRQSLGQGLEFLIYFQGNSAPDKSGLPSDRFSAERTGGSVSTLTIQRTQQEDSAVYLCASSPPSTYTDTQYFGPGTRLTVL.

This clone was counted between two and nine times. The rearrangement uses TRBV6-4 and TRBJ1-1; unclear D gene. V was shortened by 3 bases and J by 5 bases, with 10 bases between the two germline ends. Germline V gene sequence: CDR1 MRHNA, CDR2 SNTAGT. The CDR3 length is 13 residues. The CDR3 loop reads CASSEARGTEAFF. DNA for the CDR3: TGTGCCAGCAGTGAGGCCCGGGGTACTGAAGCTTTCTTT.

This clone was counted only a few times. The chain carries TRBV20-1 and TRBJ2-7; D may be TRBD2 (6 bases). Per the germline V gene, CDR1 is DFQATT and CDR2 is SNEGSKA (reference sequence). This CDR3 region has 10 residues. The ends were cut back, 4 bases at V and 7 bases at J, with 8 bases in the middle. As DNA, the CDR3 is TGCAGTGCTACGGAGGGGGAGCAGTACTTC. Its translation is CSATEGEQYF.

This clone was recorded a few times. The chain couples TRBV9 to TRBJ2-7, with 9 bases matching TRBD2. Losses at the gene ends were 0 bases for V and 0 bases for J; bases not matched to a gene: 4. Germline V gene data show CDR1 as SGDLS and CDR2 as YYNGEE. CDR3 size: 16 residues. The chain's CDR3 is CASSVGLAGISYEQYF. Written as DNA, the CDR3 is TGTGCCAGCAGCGTAGGGCTAGCGGGGATCTCCTACGAGCAGTACTTC.

There are a few counts of this clone. This sequence joins TRBV7-2 and TRBJ2-1; D might be TRBD2 (6 bases). CDR1 is SGHTA, CDR2 FQGNSA, per germline. The germline V and J ends were trimmed by 3 bases and 8 bases, with 11 bases remaining between them. The CDR3 runs to 13 residues. The CDR3 here is CASSFVREDEQFF. DNA for the CDR3: TGTGCCAGCAGCTTTGTCAGGGAGGATGAGCAGTTCTTC.

The chain links TRBV5-1 to TRBJ2-1; D is possibly TRBD1 (6 bases). Germline loops: CDR1 SGHRS, CDR2 YFSETQ. The ends were cut back, 4 bases at V and 4 bases at J, with 12 bases in the middle. This CDR3 has 14 residues. CDR3 in amino acids: CASSRTGQYNEQFF. CDR3 nucleotide sequence: TGCGCCAGCAGCCGAACGGGACAATACAATGAGCAGTTCTTC.

In this sample, this clone turned up a few times. The gene calls are TRBV19 and TRBJ1-2; TRBD1 might be the D (6 bases). The V gene's germline CDR1 is LNHDA and CDR2 SQIVND (reference sequence). The CDR3 is 15 residues long. With 1 base removed from V and 1 base from J, the gap between germline ends came to 10 bases. The CDR3: CASSIGDRSNYGYTF. The CDR3 DNA reads as TGTGCCAGTAGTATAGGTGACAGGAGTAACTATGGCTACACCTTC.

The V and J genes are TRBV30 and TRBJ1-1; 9 bases agree with TRBD1. This CDR3 has 14 residues. The germline V gene has CDR1 GTSNPN and CDR2 SVGIG (reference sequence). The V and J ends lost 2 bases and 3 bases, in that order; junction bases with no gene match: 4. CDR3 DNA sequence: TGTGCCTGGAGTTCGGACAGGGGAGACACTGAAGCTTTCTTT. Protein product: CAWSSDRGDTEAFF.

This clone was observed a handful of times. This chain uses TRBV18 with TRBJ2-3; TRBD2 matches 9 bases. Per the germline V gene, CDR1 is KGHSH and CDR2 is LQKENI. V shed 3 bases, J shed 0 bases, and the junction held 4 bases outside the gene matches. CDR3 length: 16 amino acids. The CDR3 sequence: CASSPGGGASTDTQYF. CDR3 bases: TGTGCCAGCTCACCCGGCGGGGGGGCCAGCACAGATACGCAGTATTTT.

The V and J genes are TRBV7-3 and TRBJ2-1; TRBD2 agrees at 11 bases. The V segment lost 5 bases and the J segment 1 base; nucleotides outside the gene matches: 7. The CDR3 sequence is 17 residues long. Germline V CDR1 and CDR2: SGHTA, FQGTGA. The CDR3 loop reads CASSPQRTSGSYNEQFF. Here the CDR3 DNA reads TGTGCCAGCAGCCCCCAGAGGACTAGCGGGTCCTACAATGAGCAGTTCTTC.

The rearrangement joins TRBV13 to TRBJ1-1; D is unclear. Trimming removed 4 bases from V and 10 bases from J, with 13 bases in between. The germline CDR1 and CDR2 sequences are PRHDT and FYEKMQ (reference sequence). The length of the CDR3 is 12 residues. CDR3: CASSYPPRGAFF. In DNA, the CDR3 is TGTGCCAGCAGCTACCCACCACGGGGAGCTTTCTTT.

DNA of the CDR3: TGTGCCAGCAGTTTGGGAGGGACAGGGTCGAACTATGGCTACACCTTC. Encoded protein: CASSLGGTGSNYGYTF. The gene calls are TRBV28 and TRBJ1-2; 9 bases match TRBD1. The ends lost 3 bases at V and 2 bases at J; junction bases unmatched: 7. The CDR3 runs 16 residues. Germline V gene lookup returns CDR1 MDHEN and CDR2 SYDVKM.

This clone was found a few times. This chain connects TRBV7-2 to TRBJ2-7; TRBD2 agrees at 8 bases. This CDR3 spans 14 amino acids. Germline-derived CDR1 and CDR2 are SGHTA and FQGNSA. The ends lost 7 bases at V and 7 bases at J; junction bases unmatched: 12. CDR3 loop: CASTLPGGAREQYF. In DNA, the CDR3 is TGTGCCAGCACCCTCCCGGGGGGGGCGCGAGAGCAGTACTTC.

This clone was counted a few times. The rearrangement joins TRBV29-1 to TRBJ1-5; 7 bases match TRBD1. Per the germline V gene, CDR1 is SQVTM and CDR2 is ANQGSEA. This CDR3 has 13 amino acids. V shed 0 bases and J 11 bases; nucleotides not matched to a gene: 7. CDR3 protein: CSVEDTQGGSQHF. The DNA of the CDR3 is TGCAGCGTTGAAGATACCCAGGGGGGATCCCAGCATTTT. Complete variable domain (other parts from reference TRBV29-1 and TRBJ1-5): SAVISQKPSRDICQRGTSLTIQCQVDSQVTMMFWYRQQPGQSLTLIATANQGSEATYESGFVIDKFPISRPNLTFSTLTVSNMSPEDSSIYLCSVEDTQGGSQHFGDGTRLSIL.

This chain uses TRBV30 with TRBJ1-2; tentative D call: TRBD1 (6 bases). The CDR3 is made up of 13 amino acids. V lost 4 bases to trimming and J lost 5 bases, with 14 bases between them. Germline V gives CDR1 GTSNPN, CDR2 SVGIG (reference sequence). The CDR3 nucleotides are TGTGCCTGGAACCGACAGGCGGGTTATGGCTACACCTTC. This translates into CAWNRQAGYGYTF.

This clone was detected a few times. This chain joins TRBV6-5 and TRBJ2-7; D not resolved. This CDR3 region has 16 residues. Germline V gene sequence: CDR1 MNHEY, CDR2 SVGAGI. The V and J ends lost 2 bases and 0 bases respectively, with 14 bases between them. CDR3: CASSYRVSRVSYEQYF. Here the CDR3 DNA reads TGTGCCAGCAGTTACCGAGTCTCTCGGGTCTCCTACGAGCAGTACTTC.

This clone has more than one count but fewer than ten. V usage is TRBV7-3 and J usage is TRBJ1-1; D unclear. Trimming took off 5 bases at V and 1 base at J, with 8 bases between the two ends. This CDR3 is built from 13 residues. Germline V gene sequence: CDR1 SGHTA, CDR2 FQGTGA. CDR3 amino acids: CASSREGNTEAFF. In DNA form, the CDR3 reads TGTGCCAGCAGCCGCGAGGGGAACACTGAAGCTTTCTTT. Full variable domain (rest looked up from reference TRBV7-3 and TRBJ1-1): GAGVSQTPSNKVTEKGKYVELRCDPISGHTALYWYRQSLGQGPEFLIYFQGTGAADDSGLPNDRFFAVRPEGSVSTLKIQRTERGDSAVYLCASSREGNTEAFFGQGTRLTVV.

The chain carries TRBV5-4 and TRBJ2-6; 8 bases fit TRBD1. Germline assignment: CDR1 SGHNT and CDR2 YYREEE (reference sequence). V lost 3 bases to trimming and J lost 2 bases; unmatched junction nucleotides: 10. CDR3 length: 18 residues. The CDR3 protein is CASSSIGQGGPGANVLTF. In DNA form, the CDR3 reads TGTGCCAGCAGCTCGATTGGACAGGGCGGGCCTGGGGCCAACGTCCTGACTTTC.

The chain is built from TRBV5-4 and TRBJ2-2, with D possibly matching TRBD2 (5 bases). Per the germline V gene, CDR1 is SGHNT and CDR2 is YYREEE (reference sequence). The V end lost 4 bases, the J end lost 2 bases, and 15 bases lay between the germline ends. The CDR3 is made up of 16 amino acids. In nucleotides, the CDR3 is TGTGCCAGCAGCCGTCCGGGAACTAGTAACACCGGGGAGCTGTTTTTT. Translating gives CASSRPGTSNTGELFF. Filled out from reference TRBV5-4 and TRBJ2-2, the complete variable domain reads ETGVTQSPTHLIKTRGQQVTLRCSSQSGHNTVSWYQQALGQGPQFIFQYYREEENGRGNFPPRFSGLQFPNYSSELNVNALELDDSALYLCASSRPGTSNTGELFFGEGSRLTVL.

A single count supports this clone. This chain connects TRBV7-2 to TRBJ1-1; D perhaps matches TRBD1 (5 bases). Germline CDR1 reads SGHTA; CDR2 reads FQGNSA. This CDR3 comprises 13 residues. V was cut by 5 bases and J by 3 bases, with 10 bases left in between. CDR3 amino acids: CASSSRVDTEAFF. CDR3 sequence (DNA): TGTGCCAGCAGCAGCAGGGTGGACACTGAAGCTTTCTTT.

V usage is TRBV18 and J usage is TRBJ1-1, with TRBD1 as a possible D gene (6 bases). V was cut by 3 bases and J by 7 bases, with 12 bases left in between. This CDR3 comprises 13 residues. Germline V gives CDR1 KGHSH, CDR2 LQKENI. The CDR3 is CASSPTAQGEAFF. CDR3 coding DNA: TGTGCCAGCTCACCCACCGCACAGGGTGAAGCTTTCTTT.

V gene TRBV9 combines with J gene TRBJ1-1; TRBD1 might be the D (6 bases). Trimming took off 3 bases at V and 0 bases at J, with 12 bases between the two ends. The germline gives CDR1 SGDLS, CDR2 YYNGEE. This CDR3 contains 15 residues. The CDR3 loop is CASSGIQGLNTEAFF. CDR3 coding DNA: TGTGCCAGCAGCGGAATCCAGGGGTTGAACACTGAAGCTTTCTTT.

This clone was detected ten times or more. The chain uses TRBV7-9 and TRBJ2-5; D call uncertain. Germline CDR1 is SEHNR and CDR2 is FQNEAQ (reference sequence). The length of the CDR3 is 11 residues. The V end was cut by 5 bases, the J end by 5 bases, with 6 bases between. This chain's CDR3 is CASSPSETQYF. For the CDR3, the DNA is TGTGCCAGCAGCCCCTCGGAGACCCAGTACTTC.

The gene calls are TRBV5-1 and TRBJ2-6, with TRBD2 matching over 7 bases. CDR3 length: 18 residues. CDR1 and CDR2 (germline): SGHRS, YFSETQ. V shed 1 base, J shed 0 bases, and the junction held 7 bases outside the gene matches. The CDR3 region has the DNA TGCGCCAGCAGCTTGAAGGAGCGGGAACTCTCTGGGGCCAACGTCCTGACTTTC. It specifies CASSLKERELSGANVLTF.

This clone was detected only a few times. This sequence joins TRBV27 and TRBJ2-5; tentative D call: TRBD1 (6 bases). Trimming took 1 base from V and 0 from J, leaving 9 bases between them. Germline CDR1 is MNHEY and CDR2 is SMNVEV (reference sequence). The CDR3 sequence is 15 residues long. For the CDR3, the DNA is TGTGCCAGCAGTTTATATGGACAGTACCAAGAGACCCAGTACTTC. Amino acid sequence: CASSLYGQYQETQYF.

This clone was seen only a few times. The chain uses TRBV15 and TRBJ2-4; D gene uncertain. Germline assignment: CDR1 LNHNV and CDR2 YYDKDF (reference sequence). This CDR3 is built from 14 residues. Trimming removed 7 bases at V and 5 bases at J, with 15 bases between. The CDR3 coding sequence is TGTGCCACCAAGTCCACCCCCACGGAAAACATTCAGTACTTC. Translated: CATKSTPTENIQYF.